This T cell receptor beta chain was identified during a study of identical twins. Germline V gives CDR1 MDHEN, CDR2 SYDVKM. The CDR3 runs to 14 residues. V shed 10 bases and J shed 1 base, with 13 bases lying between them. This clonotype came up a few times. One entry per CDR3 protein, called by TCRdb with MiXCR from the 5' RACE reads. The sample lists 690,000 or so distinct CDR3 sequences; over 8.5% were seen once. The sample also formed part of further work on yellow fever vaccine responses in identical twins.

Sequenced input: PBMCs. The TCR was taken from a woman aged 18-30 years in good health. The chain joins TRBV28 to TRBJ2-2, with unresolved D. The CDR3 loop reads CAITPLQNTGELFF. The DNA for the CDR3 is TGTGCCATCACCCCCCTCCAGAACACCGGGGAGCTGTTTTTT.